These T cell receptor beta chains were read from a single sample in a study of CD8 T cells in ankylosing spondylitis. TCRdb passed the 5' RACE reads through MiXCR, listing each CDR3 protein once. In the table there are about 510,000 distinct CDR3 sequences, about 5.4% of which are singletons. Sequenced material: blood, either unsorted or a sorted T cell fraction (not recorded which). Source of these receptors: a male donor with ankylosing spondylitis. CDR3s leave out the opening cysteine and the closing phenylalanine or tryptophan.

cdr3_aa: ATSDPGLAGAEQF
j_call: TRBJ2-1
v_call: TRBV24-1

cdr3_aa: ASSLGGSTGANVLT
j_call: TRBJ2-6
v_call: TRBV12-3/TRBV12-4

cdr3_aa: ASSLASGTAPNYEQY
j_call: TRBJ2-7
v_call: TRBV7-6

cdr3_aa: SASESTDTQY
j_call: TRBJ2-3
v_call: TRBV20-1

cdr3_aa: SARAAEQSPSYEQY
j_call: TRBJ2-7
v_call: TRBV20-1

cdr3_aa: SARPGTGSPY
j_call: TRBJ2-5
v_call: TRBV20-1

cdr3_aa: ASSSYATGN
j_call: TRBJ2-7
v_call: TRBV12-3/TRBV12-4

cdr3_aa: ASSSGGMNTEAF
j_call: TRBJ1-1
v_call: TRBV6-2/TRBV6-3

cdr3_aa: ASSQDRGVEETQY
j_call: TRBJ2-5
v_call: TRBV4-1

cdr3_aa: ASSQDRRNEAF
j_call: TRBJ1-1
v_call: TRBV4-1

cdr3_aa: ASMYRGIYSNQPQH
j_call: TRBJ1-5
v_call: TRBV28

cdr3_aa: SVVRQGGEKLF
j_call: TRBJ1-4
v_call: TRBV29-1

cdr3_aa: STTRGTGNH
j_call: TRBJ1-6
v_call: TRBV20-1

cdr3_aa: ASSSRDLMSEQY
j_call: TRBJ2-7
v_call: TRBV11-2

cdr3_aa: SARDKAEAF
j_call: TRBJ1-1
v_call: TRBV20-1

cdr3_aa: ASSLGGDNEQY
j_call: TRBJ2-7
v_call: TRBV5-1

cdr3_aa: SARDRRVGTDTQY
j_call: TRBJ2-3
v_call: TRBV20-1

cdr3_aa: SAGPAPGNYGYT
j_call: TRBJ1-2
v_call: TRBV20-1

cdr3_aa: ASSRQGLGSTEAF
j_call: TRBJ1-1
v_call: TRBV11-1

cdr3_aa: ASSTGQGNNQPQH
j_call: TRBJ1-5
v_call: TRBV7-9

cdr3_aa: ASRRDFSSYEQY
j_call: TRBJ2-7
v_call: TRBV27

cdr3_aa: SVPGQGFSYEQY
j_call: TRBJ2-7
v_call: TRBV20-1

cdr3_aa: ASSSSGGGRETQY
j_call: TRBJ2-5
v_call: TRBV7-2

cdr3_aa: ASSLVAGGYQPQH
j_call: TRBJ1-5
v_call: TRBV7-2

cdr3_aa: ASSFGDFTYLKAEAF
j_call: TRBJ1-1
v_call: TRBV5-1

cdr3_aa: ASSQETGLYFSPLH
j_call: TRBJ1-6
v_call: TRBV4-3

cdr3_aa: ASSPFYRTSGSAGELF
j_call: TRBJ2-2
v_call: TRBV18

cdr3_aa: ASSDTADGAYEQY
j_call: TRBJ2-7
v_call: TRBV6-2/TRBV6-3

cdr3_aa: ASSDSRGAADTQY
j_call: TRBJ2-3
v_call: TRBV6-4

cdr3_aa: ASSWRDRETQETQY
j_call: TRBJ2-5
v_call: TRBV7-9

cdr3_aa: SASRDSSGTEAF
j_call: TRBJ1-1
v_call: TRBV20-1

cdr3_aa: ASSSLRQGMGYGYT
j_call: TRBJ1-2
v_call: TRBV27

cdr3_aa: ASRRGAASDEQY
j_call: TRBJ2-7
v_call: TRBV7-9

cdr3_aa: ASKGTGSNQPQH
j_call: TRBJ1-5
v_call: TRBV12-3/TRBV12-4

cdr3_aa: ASRTGSYTGNTIY
j_call: TRBJ1-3
v_call: TRBV5-1

cdr3_aa: ASRAEYEQY
j_call: TRBJ2-7
v_call: TRBV6-6